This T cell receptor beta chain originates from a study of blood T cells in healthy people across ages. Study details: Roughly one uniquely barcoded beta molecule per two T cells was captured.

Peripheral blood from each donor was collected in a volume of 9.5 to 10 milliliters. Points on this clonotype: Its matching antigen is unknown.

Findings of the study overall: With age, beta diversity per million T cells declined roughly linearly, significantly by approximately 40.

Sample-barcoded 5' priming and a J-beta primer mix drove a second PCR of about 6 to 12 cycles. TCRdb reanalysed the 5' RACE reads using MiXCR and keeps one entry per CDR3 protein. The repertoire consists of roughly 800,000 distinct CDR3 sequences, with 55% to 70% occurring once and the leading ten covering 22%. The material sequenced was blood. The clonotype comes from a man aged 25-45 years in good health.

The CDR3 DNA reads as TGTGCCAGCAGCTTAGCTCCAGGGGGCTTATACGAGCAGTACTTC. Its protein is CASSLAPGGLYEQYF. The chain recombines TRBV7-9 with TRBJ2-4; 8 nucleotides align to TRBD1. The J call may be incorrect, as the DNA end agrees better with TRBJ2-7. Germline V lookup: CDR1 SEHNR, CDR2 FQNEAQ (reference sequence). This CDR3 is built from 15 residues.